This T cell receptor beta chain stems from a study of immune cell composition in non-small cell lung cancer. The J segment lost 2 bases and the V segment lost 3 bases, leaving 1 base of the junction unmatched. Germline lookup yields CDR1 GTSNPN and CDR2 SVGIG (reference sequence). The CDR3 runs to 13 residues. Some clones are missing from TCRdb's copy, which holds only in-frame ones; the method was immunoSEQ multiplex PCR. Among 3,000 to 3,500 clones, under 85% were seen once, and the ten largest hold 36%. The receptor was isolated from a human donor with non-small cell lung cancer. The chain employs TRBV30 and TRBJ2-3, with 8 positions matching TRBD2. Sequences were obtained from lung tumor tissue. The CDR3: CAWSGGDTDTQYF. CDR3 in DNA: TGTGCCTGGAGCGGGGGGGACACAGATACGCAGTATTTT.